This T cell receptor beta chain was found in a study of T cell repertoires in cytomegalovirus infection. TCRdb re-called the reads through MiXCR, storing one row per CDR3 protein. The table lists roughly 120,000 distinct CDR3 sequences, 30% to 40% of them singletons. About this clonotype: Its target is not known.

The V and J ends lost 4 bases and 1 base respectively, with 16 bases between them. The CDR3 is 16 amino acids. The germline V gene encodes CDR1 MNHNY and CDR2 SVGAGI (reference sequence). The sample here was CD8+ T cells from cultured PBMCs, taken from culture after CMV antigen stimulation. This chain connects TRBV6-6 to TRBJ1-1; maybe TRBD1 (5 bases). The receptor was isolated from a human donor in good health (CMV status not recorded). Some clones in this sample may be carry-over from other donors' samples. The chain's CDR3 is CASSSGRDQRNTEAFF. Written as DNA, the CDR3 is TGTGCCAGCAGTTCCGGCAGGGATCAACGGAACACTGAAGCTTTCTTT.